The clone carrying this T cell receptor (beta chain) was seen ten or more times. Its matching antigen is unknown. This CDR3 is built from 18 residues. V lost 3 bases to trimming and J lost 7 bases; unmatched junction nucleotides: 13. CDR1 and CDR2 from the germline V gene are MGHDK and SYGVNS. These data are taken from a study of early T cells in non-severe SARS-CoV-2 infection. For the study at large: With bulk RNA from unsorted whole blood as input, sequencing yielded unpaired chains. Study-wide points: Matches to VDJdb favored anti-spike CD8 responses and missed private and CD4 specificities.

Individual cDNA molecules were tagged with unique molecular identifiers. TCRdb fed the 5' RACE reads into MiXCR, producing one record per CDR3 protein. The sample holds 60,000 to 70,000 distinct CDR3 sequences; roughly 10% are singletons and the top ten take roughly 3.2%. V usage is TRBV25-1 and J usage is TRBJ2-1; 12 nucleotides line up with TRBD1. The receptor was derived from an adult who was a healthcare worker with PCR-confirmed SARS-CoV-2 infection or an uninfected control (not recorded which). Sequenced material: whole blood. This CDR3 reads CASSEIRWGDRGQNEQFF. The CDR3 nucleotides read TGTGCCAGCAGTGAGATTCGATGGGGGGACAGGGGGCAGAATGAGCAGTTCTTC.